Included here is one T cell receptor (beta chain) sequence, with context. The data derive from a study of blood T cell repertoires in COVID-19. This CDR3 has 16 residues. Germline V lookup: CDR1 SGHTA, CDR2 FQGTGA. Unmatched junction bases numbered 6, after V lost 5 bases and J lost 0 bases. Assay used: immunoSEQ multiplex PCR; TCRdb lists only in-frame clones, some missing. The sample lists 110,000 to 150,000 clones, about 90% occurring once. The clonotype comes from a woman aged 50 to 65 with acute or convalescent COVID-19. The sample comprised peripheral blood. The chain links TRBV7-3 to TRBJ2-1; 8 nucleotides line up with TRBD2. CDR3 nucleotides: TGTGCCAGCAGCCCCCTGAGCGGGAGCTCCTACAATGAGCAGTTCTTC. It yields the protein CASSPLSGSSYNEQFF.